A selection of T cell receptor beta chains follows, all from one sample in a study of OX40 agonist ivuxolimab in advanced cancers. Assay used: immunoSEQ multiplex PCR; TCRdb lists only in-frame clones, some missing. This sample yields 65,000 to 75,000 clones, of which more than 75% are seen a single time; 2% to 2.5% belongs to the top ten. Sequences were derived from CD4+ or CD8+ T cells sorted from blood, sampled in a trial of the OX40 agonist ivuxolimab. Every receptor here comes from an adult with an advanced solid tumor such as melanoma, head and neck, liver or kidney cancer. CDR3s include the opening cysteine and the closing phenylalanine or tryptophan. The D gene is left open where the match is weak. The size field is filled for only some rows; it gives once, few, many or a size class.

V,D,size,J,DNA,CDR3
TRBV15,TRBD1,NA,TRBJ2-5,TGTGCCACCAGCAGACCCCTAGGGACAGGGGATAGAGAGACCCAGTACTTC,CATSRPLGTGDRETQYF
TRBV19,NA,few,TRBJ1-1,TGTGCCAGTAGCGGACAGACGAACACTGAAGCTTTCTTT,CASSGQTNTEAFF
TRBV7-8,TRBD1,NA,TRBJ1-2,TGTGCCAGCAGCTTGGGAGGGGGCAGTGGCTACACCTTC,CASSLGGGSGYTF
TRBV28,NA,NA,TRBJ2-7,TGTGCCAGCAGTTTTCTAGGCCCTTCCTACGAGCAGTACTTC,CASSFLGPSYEQYF
TRBV7-3,NA,NA,TRBJ2-2,TGTGCCAGCAGCCTACAGGGAGTCGGTGGCACCGGGGAGCTGTTTTTT,CASSLQGVGGTGELFF
TRBV29-1,NA,NA,TRBJ2-1,TGCAGCGGGGGGGGCGGTGAGCAGTTCTTC,CSGGGGEQFF
TRBV5-4,TRBD1,NA,TRBJ2-7,TGTGCCAGCAGCCTGACAGGGGTTGGGGAGCAGTACTTC,CASSLTGVGEQYF
TRBV28,NA,NA,TRBJ1-2,TGTGCCAGCAGGGACAGAATTTATAACTATGGCTACACCTTC,CASRDRIYNYGYTF
TRBV2,NA,NA,TRBJ1-2,TGTGCCGTCGCAGGGAAAGGCTACACCTTC,CAVAGKGYTF
TRBV9,NA,NA,TRBJ2-4,TGTGCCAGCAGCGTACGAGCGGATGATGTAAACATTCAGTACTTC,CASSVRADDVNIQYF
TRBV28,NA,NA,TRBJ1-2,TGTGCCAGCCGAGGTCAAGCCGACACCTTC,CASRGQADTF
TRBV4-2,NA,NA,TRBJ2-1,TGTGCCAGCAGCCCCCGGAACTCCGGTCCGGAGCAGTTCTTC,CASSPRNSGPEQFF
TRBV18,NA,NA,TRBJ1-1,TGTGCCAGCTCACTGGACAGAAAGAACACTGAAGCTTTCTTT,CASSLDRKNTEAFF
TRBV29-1,NA,once,TRBJ1-6,TGCAGCGTTGCCCTGGAAACCGAAAATTCACCCCTCCACTTT,CSVALETENSPLHF
TRBV30,NA,NA,TRBJ1-1,TGTGCCTGGAGTGCGCCCCATACCGGGCACACTGAAGCTTTCTTT,CAWSAPHTGHTEAFF
TRBV5-1,NA,NA,TRBJ1-3,TGCGCCAGCAGCTTGTGGGGGATGGCTGGAAACACCATATATTTT,CASSLWGMAGNTIYF
TRBV10-3,TRBD2,NA,TRBJ2-3,TGTGCCATTACTAGCGGGAGGGCTAGCACAGATACGCAGTATTTT,CAITSGRASTDTQYF
TRBV7-9,NA,NA,TRBJ2-3,TGTGCCAGCAGCGAATTAGCGAGCACAGATACGCAGTATTTT,CASSELASTDTQYF
TRBV6-5,NA,NA,TRBJ2-1,TGTGCCAGCAGTTACGATTGGGGGACTGAGCAGTTCTTC,CASSYDWGTEQFF
TRBV12-5,TRBD1,NA,TRBJ1-1,TGTGCTAGTGGCCTCGACAGGGTCACGGGTACTGAAGCTTTCTTT,CASGLDRVTGTEAFF
TRBV28,NA,NA,TRBJ1-4,TGTGCCAGCAGCCCCGGGTGGAGTGAAAAACTGTTTTTT,CASSPGWSEKLFF
TRBV28,TRBD1,NA,TRBJ1-4,TGTGCCAGCAGCCATACCCTCGGGGCGGACAGGAATGAAAAACTGTTTTTT,CASSHTLGADRNEKLFF
TRBV5-1,NA,NA,TRBJ2-3,TGCGCCAGCAGCGCAAGCGGAACTAGCACAGATACGCAGTATTTT,CASSASGTSTDTQYF
TRBV7-6,TRBD2,NA,TRBJ2-1,TGTGCCAGCAGCCTTAGCGGGAGCTCCTACAATGAGCAGTTCTTC,CASSLSGSSYNEQFF
TRBV10-3,NA,NA,TRBJ2-2,TGTGCCACGTCGGCGAGGAGGGACACCGGGGAGCTGTTTTTT,CATSARRDTGELFF
TRBV28,TRBD1,NA,TRBJ1-2,TGTGCCAGCTCCTTCACAGGGGTCAACTATGGCTACACCTTC,CASSFTGVNYGYTF
TRBV28,TRBD1,NA,TRBJ1-4,TGTGCCACCACCGGGACAGGGGGTGAAAAACTGTTTTTT,CATTGTGGEKLFF
TRBV27,NA,few,TRBJ2-1,TGTGCCAGCAGCTTAAGGGGGGGAGGGAATGAGCAGTTCTTC,CASSLRGGGNEQFF
TRBV29-1,TRBD1,NA,TRBJ2-3,TGCAGCGTTGAAGATTGGGGACAGGGTCCAGATACGCAGTATTTT,CSVEDWGQGPDTQYF
TRBV28,NA,NA,TRBJ2-5,TGTGCCAGCAGTTTAGGAGGCCTAGTAGGGCAGTACTTC,CASSLGGLVGQYF
TRBV28,NA,NA,TRBJ2-3,TGTGCCAGCAGTCCCCTAGATACGCAGTATTTT,CASSPLDTQYF
TRBV27,NA,NA,TRBJ2-3,TGTGCCAGCAGTATGGAATGGTCTAGCACAGATACGCAGTATTTT,CASSMEWSSTDTQYF
TRBV18,TRBD2,medium-sized,TRBJ2-1,TGTGCCAGCTCAGGACAGATGGGCACTAGCGGTAATGAGCAGTTCTTC,CASSGQMGTSGNEQFF
TRBV6-1,TRBD2,NA,TRBJ2-3,TGTGCCAGCAGTGAGGGCGGGAGGGCCCTAGATACGCAGTATTTT,CASSEGGRALDTQYF
TRBV27,NA,few,TRBJ1-1,TGTGCCAGCAGGTGGCAGGTGAACACTGAAGCTTTCTTT,CASRWQVNTEAFF